One sample yielded the 8 T cell receptor beta chains listed below, sequenced in a study of T cells after yellow fever vaccination. TCRdb ran MiXCR on the 5' RACE reads and lists one entry per CDR3 protein. The sample records 450,000 to 600,000 distinct CDR3 sequences, 17% being singletons. The source was PBMCs, collected about 5 days after the first yellow fever vaccination. The origin of the receptors is a man aged 18 to 29 who received the YFV17D yellow fever vaccine.

This clonotype was seen only a few times. The chain carries TRBV12-5 and TRBJ1-1, with D possibly TRBD1 on 6 matching bases. The CDR3 runs to 12 residues. CDR1 LGHNT and CDR2 FRNRAP come from the germline V gene. V shed 5 bases and J shed 7 bases, with 11 bases lying between them. DNA of the CDR3: TGTGCTAGTGGTCTAATCAGGGGTGAAGCTTTCTTT. Its protein is CASGLIRGEAFF.

The chain combines TRBV4-1 with TRBJ2-7; 15 bases map to TRBD2. Germline V gene data show CDR1 as MGHRA and CDR2 as YSYEKL. This CDR3 is built from 18 residues. V trimming: 4 bases; J trimming: 1 base; junction bases outside the gene matches: 8. The CDR3: CASSPQPGLAGGSYEQYF. The CDR3, as DNA: TGCGCCAGCAGCCCCCAACCCGGACTAGCGGGGGGGTCCTACGAGCAGTACTTC.

This clonotype was recorded a few times. The J gene is TRBJ2-1, the V gene TRBV18; tentative D call: TRBD2 (5 bases). This CDR3 is built from 12 residues. The V gene's germline CDR1 is KGHSH and CDR2 LQKENI. Trimming removed 6 bases from V and 8 bases from J, with 11 bases in between. Here the CDR3 reads CASSPLSDEQFF. Here the CDR3 DNA reads TGTGCCAGCTCGCCCCTTAGCGATGAGCAGTTCTTC. The full variable domain, in which reference TRBV18 and TRBJ2-1 provide the parts outside the CDR3, is NAGVMQNPRHLVRRRGQEARLRCSPMKGHSHVYWYRQLPEEGLKFMVYLQKENIIDESGMPKERFSAEFPKEGPSILRIQQVVRGDSAAYFCASSPLSDEQFFGPGTRLTVL.

This clonotype has a handful of counts. CDR3 nucleotide sequence: TGTGCCAGCAGTGATTTCCACGGGAATCAGCCCCAGCATTTT. Encoded protein: CASSDFHGNQPQHF. The chain uses TRBV2 and TRBJ1-5; D is ambiguous. V lost 3 bases to trimming and J lost 4 bases, with 10 bases between them. The CDR3 contains 14 residues. The germline V gene encodes CDR1 SNHLY and CDR2 FYNNEI.

This clonotype was seen only a few times. The chain employs TRBV7-8 and TRBJ2-2; D call uncertain. The CDR3 is 14 amino acids. CDR1 and CDR2 from the germline V gene are SGHVS and FQNEAQ. V was cut by 5 bases and J by 2 bases, with 9 bases left in between. Here the CDR3 reads CASSGSRNTGELFF. DNA for the CDR3: TGTGCCAGCAGCGGCTCCCGAAACACCGGGGAGCTGTTTTTT.

This clonotype was detected only a few times. The J gene is TRBJ2-7, the V gene TRBV5-2; TRBD1 is the table's D call and was not checked against the DNA. TRBV5-2 is described as a pseudogene. The CDR3 is 20 residues long. The CDR3 bases are TGTGCCAGCAGGTGGGACAGCTCCCCCGATGAGGGGGCGAGGACCTACGAGCAGTACGTC. This translates into CASRWDSSPDEGARTYEQYV.

The chain uses TRBV7-2 and TRBJ2-7; weak D call: TRBD1 (6 bases). In germline, CDR1 is SGHTA, CDR2 FQGNSA. Trimming removed 2 bases from V and 4 bases from J, with 15 bases in between. The CDR3 loop spans 15 amino acids. The DNA for the CDR3 is TGTGCCAGCAGCTTATACCGAGGGGGTGGTTACGAGCAGTACGTC. Amino acids: CASSLYRGGGYEQYV.

The chain combines TRBV7-2 with TRBJ2-7; D remains unclear. The CDR3 runs to 14 residues. Trimming stripped 5 bases from V and 8 bases from J, with 19 bases between. CDR1 and CDR2 from the germline V gene are SGHTA and FQGNSA. CDR3 in DNA: TGTGCCAGCAGCACACGAGGCTTTCTTTACAAGCAGTACTTC. This codes for CASSTRGFLYKQYF.